A selection of T cell receptor beta chains follows, all from one sample in a study of T cell responses to AZD1222 COVID-19 vaccine. The repertoire was sequenced with immunoSEQ multiplex PCR; TCRdb's copy has only in-frame clones and lacks some. The sample records approximately 96,000 clones, 70% to 90% being singletons. The material was peripheral blood, obtained 28 days after the second AZD1222 dose. The receptors were gathered from an adult who received the AZD1222 COVID-19 vaccine. Both conserved end residues are trimmed from each CDR3.

>TRBJ2-5|TRBV7-7
ASSLLGTGGGETQY
>TRBJ2-7|TRBV5-1
ASSPATGQRYEQY
>TRBJ2-5|TRBV7-2
ASSFAGGGRGETQY
>TRBJ1-1|TRBV3-1/TRBV3-2
ASSQDGRTEAF
>TRBJ2-7|TRBV6-1
ASSEPGTFYEQY
>TRBJ2-1|TRBV15
ATSKGGPVGYNEQF
>TRBJ1-2|TRBV2
ASSRVSGGYGYT
>TRBJ2-5|TRBV30
AWSGTSGETQY
>TRBJ1-2|TRBV3-1/TRBV3-2
ASSLGQNYGYT
>TRBJ2-7|TRBV2
ASSPRQGAGEQY
>TRBJ1-2|TRBV15
ATSRDQQGFGYT
>TRBJ2-2|TRBV19
ASSITEGGRELF
>TRBJ1-1|TRBV7-9
ASSEYRGTGTEAF
>TRBJ1-6|TRBV11-2
ASSPGQPNSPLH
>TRBJ1-3|TRBV21-1
ASSTNSGNTIY
>TRBJ1-2|TRBV28
ASSLLGTGGYT
>TRBJ2-3|TRBV5-1
ASSLEVGGGKNTQY
>TRBJ1-1|TRBV27
ASSPPGGSTEAF
>TRBJ2-7|TRBV6-5
ASSYKTGSYEQY
>TRBJ1-2|TRBV5-6
ASSSGPSNYGYT
>TRBJ2-5|TRBV5-1
ASSLGGGGETQY
>TRBJ1-2|TRBV10-3
AISESGQGGDYGYT
>TRBJ1-1|TRBV6-2/TRBV6-3
ASSLGGRTEAF
>TRBJ1-4|TRBV28
ASSQAAATNEKLF
>TRBJ1-6|TRBV25-1
ASSPSDRANSPLH
>TRBJ2-5|TRBV10-3
AISGGGSETQY
>TRBJ2-1|TRBV21-1
AIKCAGLGIQNEQF
>TRBJ1-6|TRBV11-2
ASSQQREVNSPLH
>TRBJ2-2|TRBV7-3
ASRKQGALNTGELF
>TRBJ1-4|TRBV28
ASSRGGRTNEKLF
>TRBJ1-2|TRBV15
ATSRVRDRVYGYT
>TRBJ1-1|TRBV6-5
ATQQGTPTPKEAF
>TRBJ2-7|TRBV27
ASSLWERPLYEQY
>TRBJ1-6|TRBV7-6
ASSSGLLLNSPLH
>TRBJ1-3|TRBV23-1
ASSHLSRGGLAGNTIY
>TRBJ2-7|TRBV2
ASRRQGHEQY
>TRBJ2-5|TRBV28
ASSPPAQRLETQY
>TRBJ2-3|TRBV13
ASSAGGTDTQY
>TRBJ1-6|TRBV6-5
ASQVRAFNSPLH
>TRBJ2-1|TRBV18
ASSPRARGRELHNEQF
>TRBJ2-1|TRBV5-1
ASSSTGDTYNEQF
>TRBJ2-7|TRBV7-9
ASSLYIEQY
>TRBJ2-7|TRBV28
ASSLDRGEQY
>TRBJ2-2|TRBV7-3
ASGSGDPGELF
>TRBJ1-5|TRBV15
ATSPGQGPGPQH
>TRBJ2-5|TRBV19
ASVGIAGGLETQY
>TRBJ1-4|TRBV6-5
ASSWRAIGEKLF